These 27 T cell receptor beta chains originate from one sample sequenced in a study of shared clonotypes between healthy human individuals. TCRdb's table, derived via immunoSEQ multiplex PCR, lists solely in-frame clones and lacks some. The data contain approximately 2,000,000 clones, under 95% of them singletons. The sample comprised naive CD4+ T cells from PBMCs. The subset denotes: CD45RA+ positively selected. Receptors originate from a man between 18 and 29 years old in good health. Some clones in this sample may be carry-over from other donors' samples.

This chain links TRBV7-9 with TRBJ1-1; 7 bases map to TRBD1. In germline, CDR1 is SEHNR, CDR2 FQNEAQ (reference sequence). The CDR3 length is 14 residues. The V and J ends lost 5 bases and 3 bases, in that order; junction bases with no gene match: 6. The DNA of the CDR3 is TGTGCCAGCAGCGAACAGGGGATATACACTGAAGCTTTCTTT. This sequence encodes CASSEQGIYTEAFF.

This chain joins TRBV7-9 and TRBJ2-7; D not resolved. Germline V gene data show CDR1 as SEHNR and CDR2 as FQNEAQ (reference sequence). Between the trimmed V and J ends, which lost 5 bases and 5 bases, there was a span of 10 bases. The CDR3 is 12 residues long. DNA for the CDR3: TGTGCCAGCAGCCGTGAGACGCACGAGCAGTACTTC. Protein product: CASSRETHEQYF.

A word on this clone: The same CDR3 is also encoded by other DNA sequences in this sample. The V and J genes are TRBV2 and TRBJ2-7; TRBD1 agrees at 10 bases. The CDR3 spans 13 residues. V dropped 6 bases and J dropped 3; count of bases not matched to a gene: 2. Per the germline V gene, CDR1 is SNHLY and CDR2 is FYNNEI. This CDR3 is CASSRDRGYEQYF. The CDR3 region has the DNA TGTGCCAGCAGCCGGGACAGGGGCTACGAGCAGTACTTC.

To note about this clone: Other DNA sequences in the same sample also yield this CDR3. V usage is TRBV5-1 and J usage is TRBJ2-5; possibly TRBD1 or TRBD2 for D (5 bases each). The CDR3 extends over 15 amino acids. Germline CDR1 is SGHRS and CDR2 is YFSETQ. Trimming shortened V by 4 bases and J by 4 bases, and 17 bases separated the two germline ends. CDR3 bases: TGCGCCAGCAGCCCCGGGACCGCACTCGGAGAGACCCAGTACTTC. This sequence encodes CASSPGTALGETQYF.

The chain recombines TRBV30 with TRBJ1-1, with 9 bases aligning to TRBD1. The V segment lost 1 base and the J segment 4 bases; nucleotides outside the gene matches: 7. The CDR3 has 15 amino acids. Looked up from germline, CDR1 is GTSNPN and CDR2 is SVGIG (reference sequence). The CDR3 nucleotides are TGTGCCTGGAGTGATGGGACAGGGCGCTTCACTGAAGCTTTCTTT. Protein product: CAWSDGTGRFTEAFF.

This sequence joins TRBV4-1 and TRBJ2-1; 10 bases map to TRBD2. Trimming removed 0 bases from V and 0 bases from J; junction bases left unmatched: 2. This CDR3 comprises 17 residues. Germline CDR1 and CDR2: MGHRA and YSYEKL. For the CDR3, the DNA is TGCGCCAGCAGCCAAGAGCCTAGCGGGGGCTCCTACAATGAGCAGTTCTTC. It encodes CASSQEPSGGSYNEQFF.

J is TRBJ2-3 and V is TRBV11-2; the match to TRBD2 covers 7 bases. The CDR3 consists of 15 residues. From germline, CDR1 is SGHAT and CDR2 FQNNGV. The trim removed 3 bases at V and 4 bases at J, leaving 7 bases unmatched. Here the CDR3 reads CASSFQTSRSDTQYF. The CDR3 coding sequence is TGTGCCAGCAGCTTCCAGACTAGCCGGTCAGATACGCAGTATTTT.

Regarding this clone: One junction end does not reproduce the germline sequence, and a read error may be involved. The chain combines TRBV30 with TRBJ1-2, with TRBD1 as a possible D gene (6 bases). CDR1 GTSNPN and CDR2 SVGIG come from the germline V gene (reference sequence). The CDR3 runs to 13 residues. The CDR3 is CAGRGRGNYGYTF. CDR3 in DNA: TGTGCCGGGAGGGGAAGGGGGAACTATGGCTACACCTTC.

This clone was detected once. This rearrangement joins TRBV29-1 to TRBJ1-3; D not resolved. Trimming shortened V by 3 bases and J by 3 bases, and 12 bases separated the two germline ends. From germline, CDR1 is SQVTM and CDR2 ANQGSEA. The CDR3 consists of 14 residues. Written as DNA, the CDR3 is TGCAGCGTTGATCCAGTAAGACATGGAAACACCATATATTTT. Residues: CSVDPVRHGNTIYF. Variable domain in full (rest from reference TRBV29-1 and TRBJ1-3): SAVISQKPSRDICQRGTSLTIQCQVDSQVTMMFWYRQQPGQSLTLIATANQGSEATYESGFVIDKFPISRPNLTFSTLTVSNMSPEDSSIYLCSVDPVRHGNTIYFGEGSWLTVV.

In nucleotides, the CDR3 is TGTGCCAGCAGCTTAGTTGGGGCACAATCAACTAATGAAAAACTGTTTTTT. Translated, it gives CASSLVGAQSTNEKLFF. The J gene is TRBJ1-4, the V gene TRBV7-9; TRBD1 is a possible D gene (5 bases). V lost 1 base and J lost 0, with 12 bases in between. CDR3 length: 17 residues. Looked up from germline, CDR1 is SEHNR and CDR2 is FQNEAQ (reference sequence).

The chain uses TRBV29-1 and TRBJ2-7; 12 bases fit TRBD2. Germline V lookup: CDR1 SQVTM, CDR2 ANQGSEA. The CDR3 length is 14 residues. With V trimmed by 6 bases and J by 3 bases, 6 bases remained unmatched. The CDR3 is CSVETGLAGYEQYF. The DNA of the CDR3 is TGCAGCGTGGAAACGGGACTAGCGGGCTACGAGCAGTACTTC.

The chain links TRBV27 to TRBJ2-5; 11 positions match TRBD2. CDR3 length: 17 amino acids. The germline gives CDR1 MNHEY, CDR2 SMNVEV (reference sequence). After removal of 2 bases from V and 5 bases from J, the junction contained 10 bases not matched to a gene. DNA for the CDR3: TGTGCCAGCAGTTTACGATTCCTAGCGGGGGGAAGGGAGACCCAGTACTTC. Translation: CASSLRFLAGGRETQYF.

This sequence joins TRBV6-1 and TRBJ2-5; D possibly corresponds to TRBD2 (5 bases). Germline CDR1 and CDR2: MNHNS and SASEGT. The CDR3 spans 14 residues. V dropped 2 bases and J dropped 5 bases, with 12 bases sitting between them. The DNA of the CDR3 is TGTGCCAGCAGTGAAAGAGGGTCCTGGGAGACCCAGTACTTC. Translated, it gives CASSERGSWETQYF.

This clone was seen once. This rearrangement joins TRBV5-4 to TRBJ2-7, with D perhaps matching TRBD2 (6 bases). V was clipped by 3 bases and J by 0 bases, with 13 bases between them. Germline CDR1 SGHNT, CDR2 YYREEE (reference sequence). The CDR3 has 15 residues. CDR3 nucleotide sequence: TGTGCCAGCAGCTGGGAGCGGGCGCGCTCCTACGAGCAGTACTTC. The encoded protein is CASSWERARSYEQYF.

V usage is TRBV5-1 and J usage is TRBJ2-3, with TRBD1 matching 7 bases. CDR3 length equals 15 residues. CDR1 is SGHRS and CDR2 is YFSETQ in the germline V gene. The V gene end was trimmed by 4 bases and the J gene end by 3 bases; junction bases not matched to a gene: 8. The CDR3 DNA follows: TGCGCCAGCAGCACCACAGGGGTGGGGACAGATACGCAGTATTTT. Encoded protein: CASSTTGVGTDTQYF.

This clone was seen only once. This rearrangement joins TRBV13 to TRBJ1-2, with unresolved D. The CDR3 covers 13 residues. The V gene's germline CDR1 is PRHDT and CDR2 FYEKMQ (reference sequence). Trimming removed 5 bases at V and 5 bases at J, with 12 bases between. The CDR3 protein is CASSPTPVYGYTF. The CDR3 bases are TGTGCCAGCAGCCCTACTCCTGTTTATGGCTACACCTTC. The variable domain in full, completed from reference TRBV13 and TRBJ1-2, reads AAGVIQSPRHLIKEKRETATLKCYPIPRHDTVYWYQQGPGQDPQFLISFYEKMQSDKGSIPDRFSAQQFSDYHSELNMSSLELGDSALYFCASSPTPVYGYTFGSGTRLTVV.

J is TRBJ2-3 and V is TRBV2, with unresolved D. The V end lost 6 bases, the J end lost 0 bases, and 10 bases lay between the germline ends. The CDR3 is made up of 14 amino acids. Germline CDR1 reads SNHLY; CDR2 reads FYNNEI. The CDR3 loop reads CASRFDFSTDTQYF. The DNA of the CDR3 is TGTGCCAGCAGGTTTGACTTTAGCACAGATACGCAGTATTTT.

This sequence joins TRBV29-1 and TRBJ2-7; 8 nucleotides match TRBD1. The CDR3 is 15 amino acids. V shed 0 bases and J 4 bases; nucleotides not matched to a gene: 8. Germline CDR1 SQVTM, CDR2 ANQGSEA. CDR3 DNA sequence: TGCAGCGTTGAAGACCGACAGGGGATCCATTACGAGCAGTACTTC. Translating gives CSVEDRQGIHYEQYF.

For the CDR3, the DNA is TGTGCCAGCAGTTTATTGGGACTAGCGGGAGAGGACGAGCAGTACTTC. Its protein product is CASSLLGLAGEDEQYF. V is TRBV28 and J is TRBJ2-7, with TRBD2 identical over 14 bases. Per germline, CDR1 MDHEN and CDR2 SYDVKM. The V gene end was trimmed by 1 base and the J gene end by 5 bases; junction bases not matched to a gene: 4. The CDR3 totals 16 residues.

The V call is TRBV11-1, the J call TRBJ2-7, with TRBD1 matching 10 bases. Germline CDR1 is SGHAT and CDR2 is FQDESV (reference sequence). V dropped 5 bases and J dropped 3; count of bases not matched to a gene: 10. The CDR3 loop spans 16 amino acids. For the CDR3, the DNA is TGTGCCAGCAGCCAACCTCCGGGACAGGGGAACTACGAGCAGTACTTC. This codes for CASSQPPGQGNYEQYF.

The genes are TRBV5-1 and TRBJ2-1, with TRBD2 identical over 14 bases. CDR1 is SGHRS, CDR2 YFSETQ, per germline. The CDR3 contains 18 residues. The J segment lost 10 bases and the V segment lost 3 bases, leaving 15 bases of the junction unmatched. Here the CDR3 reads CASSWGTSGGFPTAEQFF. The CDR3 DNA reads TGCGCCAGCAGCTGGGGGACTAGCGGGGGTTTCCCTACCGCGGAGCAGTTCTTC.

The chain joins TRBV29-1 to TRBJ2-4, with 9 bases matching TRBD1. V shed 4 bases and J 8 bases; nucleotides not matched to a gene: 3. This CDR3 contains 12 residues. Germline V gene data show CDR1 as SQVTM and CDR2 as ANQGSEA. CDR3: CSVVGQGYIQYF. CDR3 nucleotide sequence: TGCAGCGTTGTGGGACAGGGCTACATTCAGTACTTC.

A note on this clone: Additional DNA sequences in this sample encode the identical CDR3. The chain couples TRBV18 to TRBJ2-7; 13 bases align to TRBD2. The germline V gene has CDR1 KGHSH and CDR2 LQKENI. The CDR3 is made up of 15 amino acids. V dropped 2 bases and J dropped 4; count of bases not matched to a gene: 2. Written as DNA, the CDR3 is TGTGCCAGCTCACCAAGGACTAGCGGGAGTTACGAGCAGTACTTC. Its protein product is CASSPRTSGSYEQYF. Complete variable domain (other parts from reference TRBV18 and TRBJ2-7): NAGVMQNPRHLVRRRGQEARLRCSPMKGHSHVYWYRQLPEEGLKFMVYLQKENIIDESGMPKERFSAEFPKEGPSILRIQQVVRGDSAAYFCASSPRTSGSYEQYFGPGTRLTVT.

CDR3 amino acids: CASSIAWAGMNTEAFF. CDR3 sequence (DNA): TGTGCCAGTAGTATAGCGTGGGCAGGGATGAACACTGAAGCTTTCTTT. This rearrangement joins TRBV19 to TRBJ1-1; D is possibly TRBD1 (5 bases). Per germline, CDR1 LNHDA and CDR2 SQIVND (reference sequence). Trimming took off 1 base at V and 0 bases at J, with 12 bases between the two ends. CDR3 length: 16 amino acids.

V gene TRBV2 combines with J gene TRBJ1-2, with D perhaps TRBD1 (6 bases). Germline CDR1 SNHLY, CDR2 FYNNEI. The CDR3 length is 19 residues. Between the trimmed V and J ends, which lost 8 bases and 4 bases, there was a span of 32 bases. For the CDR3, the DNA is TGTGCCAGCTCCTCCATTAGGTCGGGGGGCGGAGGTGGAGGCTATGGCTACACCTTC. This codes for CASSSIRSGGGGGGYGYTF.

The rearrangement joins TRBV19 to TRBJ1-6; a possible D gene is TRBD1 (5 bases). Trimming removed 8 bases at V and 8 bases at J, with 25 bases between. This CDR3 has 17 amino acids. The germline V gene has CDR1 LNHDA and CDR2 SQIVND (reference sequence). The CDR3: CASERYGGDLADSPLHF. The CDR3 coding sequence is TGTGCCAGTGAGAGGTACGGTGGGGACCTTGCCGATTCACCCCTCCACTTT.

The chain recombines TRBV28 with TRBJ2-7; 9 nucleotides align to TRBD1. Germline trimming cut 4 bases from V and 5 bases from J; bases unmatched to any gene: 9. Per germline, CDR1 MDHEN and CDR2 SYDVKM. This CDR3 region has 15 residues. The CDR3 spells CASSSWDRAGNEQYF. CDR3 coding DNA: TGTGCCAGCAGTTCCTGGGACAGGGCCGGCAACGAGCAGTACTTC.